This TCR beta chain originates from a study of regulatory T cells in long-lasting Graves disease. Time point here: newly diagnosed GD, antithyroid drugs for less than 3 months. Isolated PBMC RNA provided the starting material for the TCR library. Arm-PCR of CDR3 regions with iRepertoire HTBI primers generated TCR beta libraries. TCRdb processed the multiplex PCR reads anew with MiXCR; each CDR3 protein has one entry. The data contain some 220,000 distinct CDR3 sequences, roughly 20% of them singletons. The table lists this clonotype with many counts. From germline, CDR1 is ENHRY and CDR2 SYGVKD. This CDR3 contains 13 residues. V dropped 4 bases and J dropped 7 bases, with 8 bases sitting between them. This sample also appeared in a second study, on T cells in Graves' hyperthyroidism and ophthalmopathy. Turning to that study: Diagnoses were made from clinical symptoms, serum measures (thyroxine and TRAb), thyroid ultrasound and orbital computed tomography. Blood also carried most thyroid clonotypes expanded above 0.001.

Sequences were derived from peripheral blood mononuclear cells (PBMCs), sampled at new diagnosis, from a patient treated with antithyroid drugs. The sequence was collected from a woman younger than 45 with Graves disease. This chain connects TRBV10-3 to TRBJ1-6, with a weak D call TRBD1 (6 bases). DNA for the CDR3: TGTGCCATCAGTGGGACAGCGAATTCACCCCTCCACTTT. Translated, it gives CAISGTANSPLHF.